The T cell receptor beta chain described here comes from a study of beta chain features in type 1 diabetes. Overall study findings and caveats: Researchers reported that naive, central memory and Treg TCRB repertoires appeared more similar in patients than in healthy donors. Type 1 diabetes patients had VDJ junctions that carried fewer insertions and more deletions.

Reverse transcription of all isolated RNA meant that expressed TCRB transcripts were sequenced. Here immunoSEQ multiplex PCR was the method, and the copy in TCRdb shows in-frame clones only, minus some. The table shows 500,000 to 700,000 clones, with around 15% occurring only once. This CDR3 is built from 14 residues. Trimming shortened V by 0 bases and J by 0 bases, and 6 bases separated the two germline ends. Germline V gives CDR1 SGHDT, CDR2 YYEEEE. In this sample, this clone turned up a few times. Its antigen remains unknown. Purity exceeding 98% was reached by all sorted populations. This sequence originates from a young man in good health. This chain joins TRBV5-6 and TRBJ1-2, with D uncertain. The sequenced material came from naive CD4+ T cells from blood. This chain's CDR3 is CASSLAGANYGYTF. The CDR3 DNA reads as TGTGCCAGCAGCTTGGCTGGCGCTAACTATGGCTACACCTTC.